The next 2 T cell receptor beta chains were all read from a single sample in a study of blood T cell repertoires in COVID-19. Clones were sequenced by immunoSEQ multiplex PCR, and TCRdb holds only the in-frame ones, with some missing. Of more than 200,000 clones listed, approximately 80% are singletons. Sample: peripheral blood. Receptors originate from an elderly woman with acute or convalescent COVID-19.

The rearrangement links TRBV7-9 to TRBJ2-1; D gene ambiguous. Trimming took 5 bases from V and 0 from J, leaving 11 bases between them. CDR3 length: 15 residues. Per germline, CDR1 SEHNR and CDR2 FQNEAQ (reference sequence). CDR3 nucleotide sequence: TGTGCCAGCAGCGAGTTCGGTAGCTCCTACAATGAGCAGTTCTTC. It translates to CASSEFGSSYNEQFF.

The CDR3 bases are TGTGCCGCACCCAACCCCCAGGGGATTAGCGTCCATGAGTATTTT. It codes for CAAPNPQGISVHEYF. The J gene is TRBJ2-3, the V gene TRBV6-5; possible D gene TRBD1, 6 bases. CDR1 MNHEY and CDR2 SVGAGI come from the germline V gene. Trimming cost V 11 bases and J 13 bases, with 31 bases left between them. This CDR3 has 15 amino acids.